The 20 T cell receptor beta chains below all came from one sample that was sequenced in a study of T cells in Graves' hyperthyroidism and ophthalmopathy. Amplification yielded TCR beta CDR3 regions, with RNA transcripts as the source. Researchers ran a first-round RT-PCR on the TCR CDR3 using the HTBI primer set. Using its own MiXCR run on the multiplex PCR reads, TCRdb lists one record per CDR3 protein. The sample contains roughly 380,000 distinct CDR3 sequences, about 19% of which appear only once. Sequencing was performed on blood. These receptors were collected from a woman younger than 30 with Graves' hyperthyroidism.

The chain carries TRBV11-2 and TRBJ2-2, with D maybe TRBD1 (6 bases). CDR1 SGHAT and CDR2 FQNNGV come from the germline V gene. Trimming shortened V by 8 bases and J by 5 bases, and 21 bases separated the two germline ends. This CDR3 is built from 16 residues. CDR3 sequence reads: CASRDRDGRGTGELFF. The DNA of the CDR3 is TGTGCCAGCCGCGACCGAGATGGCAGGGGAACCGGGGAGCTGTTTTTT.

This clonotype was picked up many times. The V call is TRBV29-1, the J call TRBJ2-7, with TRBD1 as a possible D gene (6 bases). The CDR3 is 14 amino acids. CDR1 is SQVTM and CDR2 is ANQGSEA in the germline V gene. V was trimmed by 2 bases and J by 4 bases, leaving 15 bases between them. CDR3: CSVETPERGYEQYF. As DNA, the CDR3 is TGCAGCGTTGAAACTCCAGAGAGGGGGTACGAGCAGTACTTC.

The sample holds many counts of this clonotype. The genes are TRBV6-1 and TRBJ1-2; 8 bases line up with TRBD1. The CDR3 is 15 residues long. The trim removed 0 bases at V and 6 bases at J, leaving 6 bases unmatched. Germline V gene lookup returns CDR1 MNHNS and CDR2 SASEGT. The DNA for the CDR3 is TGTGCCAGCAGTGAAGCGCACGCGACAGGGGATGGCTACACCTTC. This gives the protein CASSEAHATGDGYTF.

This clonotype was recorded at least ten times. CDR3 protein: CASKAALQETQYF. The CDR3 DNA sequence: TGTGCCAGCAAGGCAGCTCTACAAGAGACCCAGTACTTC. The chain carries TRBV7-8 and TRBJ2-5; D gene uncertain. CDR1 is SGHVS, CDR2 FQNEAQ, per germline. The V and J ends lost 7 bases and 2 bases respectively, with 11 bases between them. The CDR3 is made up of 13 amino acids.

The V call is TRBV6-1, the J call TRBJ1-2, with TRBD1 identical over 9 bases. After removal of 4 bases from V and 8 bases from J, the junction contained 14 bases not matched to a gene. This CDR3 has 16 residues. Germline CDR1 and CDR2: MNHNS and SASEGT. This CDR3 is CASSVSLGDREVGYTF. CDR3 nucleotides: TGTGCCAGCAGTGTCTCCTTGGGGGACAGGGAAGTCGGCTACACCTTC.

This clonotype has a count of ten or more. The chain has TRBV6-5 and TRBJ1-5, with D perhaps TRBD1 (6 bases). The length of the CDR3 is 13 residues. Germline CDR1 is MNHEY and CDR2 is SVGAGI. Trimming shortened V by 8 bases and J by 9 bases, and 17 bases separated the two germline ends. In nucleotides, the CDR3 is TGTGCCAGCGCAAGCACAGGGAGTTGGCCCCAGCATTTT. It encodes CASASTGSWPQHF.

This clonotype was observed many times. V gene TRBV11-2 combines with J gene TRBJ2-2; 8 bases map to TRBD1. J gave up 1 base and V 9 bases, and 1 base lay outside the gene matches. The CDR3 contains 13 residues. CDR1 and CDR2 from the germline V gene are SGHAT and FQNNGV. CDR3 region: CASGQGNTGELFF. CDR3 coding DNA: TGTGCCAGTGGACAGGGGAACACCGGGGAGCTGTTTTTT. Full variable domain (outside the CDR3, taken from reference TRBV11-2 and TRBJ2-2): EAGVAQSPRYKIIEKRQSVAFWCNPISGHATLYWYQQILGQGPKLLIQFQNNGVVDDSQLPKDRFSAERLKGVDSTLKIQPAKLEDSAVYLCASGQGNTGELFFGEGSRLTVL.

This clonotype came up many times. J is TRBJ2-7 and V is TRBV7-8; TRBD1 might be the D (6 bases). CDR3 length equals 15 residues. The V gene's germline CDR1 is SGHVS and CDR2 FQNEAQ. Trimming left V 5 bases short and J 2 bases short, with 16 bases between. The CDR3 loop reads CASSNLDRPPYEQYF. CDR3 sequence (DNA): TGTGCCAGCAGCAACCTCGACAGGCCCCCCTACGAGCAGTACTTC.

J is TRBJ1-5 and V is TRBV12-3 or TRBV12-4; D is perhaps TRBD1 (5 bases). Trimming took off 2 bases at V and 7 bases at J, with 30 bases between the two ends. This CDR3 region has 20 residues. The CDR3: CASSLRAGPGGLTGVQPQHF. The CDR3 nucleotides read TGTGCCAGCAGTTTAAGGGCAGGGCCGGGCGGTCTAACGGGGGTACAGCCCCAGCATTTT.

This sequence joins TRBV28 and TRBJ1-5, with TRBD1 as a possible D gene (6 bases). The CDR3 is 16 residues long. Trimming shortened V by 3 bases and J by 3 bases, and 15 bases separated the two germline ends. Per germline, CDR1 MDHEN and CDR2 SYDVKM. The CDR3 sequence is CASSLLGALDNQPQHF. CDR3 coding DNA: TGTGCCAGCAGTTTGTTGGGGGCACTTGACAATCAGCCCCAGCATTTT. Together with reference TRBV28 and TRBJ1-5, the CDR3 gives the full variable domain: DVKVTQSSRYLVKRTGEKVFLECVQDMDHENMFWYRQDPGLGLRLIYFSYDVKMKEKGDIPEGYSVSREKKERFSLILESASTNQTSMYLCASSLLGALDNQPQHFGDGTRLSIL.

This clonotype was counted at least ten times. The chain recombines TRBV18 with TRBJ1-1; 8 bases are a match to TRBD1. The CDR3 is made up of 13 amino acids. The germline gives CDR1 KGHSH, CDR2 LQKENI. The trim removed 6 bases at V and 4 bases at J, leaving 4 bases unmatched. The CDR3: CASSHDRGTEAFF. CDR3 bases: TGTGCCAGCTCTCACGACAGGGGCACTGAAGCTTTCTTT. Combining the CDR3 with reference TRBV18 and TRBJ1-1 gives the whole variable domain NAGVMQNPRHLVRRRGQEARLRCSPMKGHSHVYWYRQLPEEGLKFMVYLQKENIIDESGMPKERFSAEFPKEGPSILRIQQVVRGDSAAYFCASSHDRGTEAFFGQGTRLTVV.

This clonotype was recorded many times. The chain recombines TRBV11-1 with TRBJ1-1, with D hard to call. The CDR3 extends over 12 amino acids. The V end lost 5 bases, the J end lost 11 bases, and 15 bases lay between the germline ends. Germline loops: CDR1 SGHAT, CDR2 FQDESV (reference sequence). In DNA, the CDR3 is TGTGCCAGCAGCGCCGGACGGGATTACGCTTTCTTT. This gives the protein CASSAGRDYAFF. Filled out from reference TRBV11-1 and TRBJ1-1, the complete variable domain reads EAEVAQSPRYKITEKSQAVAFWCDPISGHATLYWYRQILGQGPELLVQFQDESVVDDSQLPKDRFSAERLKGVDSTLKIQPAELGDSAMYLCASSAGRDYAFFGQGTRLTVV.

This clonotype came up many times. This sequence joins TRBV25-1 and TRBJ2-7, with D perhaps given as TRBD1 or TRBD2 (5 bases each). Trimming cost V 3 bases and J 2 bases, with 14 bases left between them. In germline, CDR1 is MGHDK, CDR2 SYGVNS. The length of the CDR3 is 15 residues. Here the CDR3 reads CASSDNWDGAYEQYF. For the CDR3, the DNA is TGTGCCAGCAGTGACAATTGGGACGGAGCCTACGAGCAGTACTTC.

This clonotype was observed at least ten times. The chain uses TRBV30 and TRBJ2-2; D possibly corresponds to TRBD2 (5 bases). V was cut by 0 bases and J by 7 bases, with 9 bases left in between. There are 13 residues in the CDR3. The germline gives CDR1 GTSNPN, CDR2 SVGIG (reference sequence). The CDR3 DNA reads as TGTGCCTGGAGTGTCTCCGGGAACGGGGAGCTGTTTTTT. Translation gives CAWSVSGNGELFF.

This clonotype was seen ten or more times. In DNA form, the CDR3 reads TGTGCCACCCCCCTAGGTCTTGGGGAATACGCGAACACCGGGGAGCTGTTTTTT. Its protein is CATPLGLGEYANTGELFF. The chain combines TRBV24-1 with TRBJ2-2; D is uncertain. This CDR3 spans 18 amino acids. Germline V gives CDR1 KGHDR, CDR2 SFDVKD. Trimming shortened V by 9 bases and J by 0 bases, and 22 bases separated the two germline ends.

In its sample, this clonotype was seen many times. This chain links TRBV10-3 with TRBJ1-1; D not resolved. The germline CDR1 and CDR2 sequences are ENHRY and SYGVKD. Trimming pared 10 bases from V and 7 bases from J, leaving 13 bases between. CDR3 length: 11 residues. CDR3 nucleotide sequence: TGTGCCAGCGGACCCAACTATGAAGCTTTCTTT. Encoded protein: CASGPNYEAFF.

About this clonotype itself: A much larger clone differs from this one at a single base, so this may be a read error. V gene TRBV7-3 combines with J gene TRBJ2-5, with 7 bases identical to TRBD1. The CDR3 totals 15 residues. Germline lookup yields CDR1 SGHTA and CDR2 FQGTGA. Losses at the gene ends were 5 bases for V and 2 bases for J; bases not matched to a gene: 8. The CDR3 sequence is CASSVSRDSQETQYF. CDR3 coding DNA: TGTGCCAGCAGCGTATCCCGGGACAGTCAAGAGACCCAGTACTTC.

This clonotype showed up many times. The chain uses TRBV5-1 and TRBJ1-3; TRBD1 is a possible D gene (6 bases). Per germline, CDR1 SGHRS and CDR2 YFSETQ. CDR3 length: 15 amino acids. The V and J ends lost 1 base and 4 bases respectively, with 12 bases between them. The CDR3 loop is CASSLRPGVGNTIYF. CDR3 bases: TGCGCCAGCAGCTTGCGGCCAGGGGTGGGAAACACCATATATTTT.

For this clonotype: A read error may be the cause here, since a much bigger clone is one base away. The chain combines TRBV9 with TRBJ2-7; D is possibly TRBD1 (6 bases). Germline loops: CDR1 SGDLS, CDR2 YYNGEE. CDR3 length equals 14 residues. The CDR3 reads CAISHGQSSYEQYF. The CDR3, as DNA: TGTGCCATCAGCCACGGACAGAGCTCCTACGAGCAGTACTTC.

This clonotype was counted many times. A much larger clone lies one base from this, so it may be a read error. This rearrangement joins TRBV6-5 to TRBJ1-2; D remains unclear. Germline V CDR1 and CDR2: MNHEY, SVGAGI. This CDR3 comprises 14 residues. The CDR3, as DNA: TGTGCCAGCAGTCTCCCCGCTTCAAGGGATGGCTGCACCTTC. Translation: CASSLPASRDGCTF.